This T cell receptor beta chain was identified in a study of beta chain features in type 1 diabetes. Turning to the study itself: Taken together, all samples contributed fewer than 110 million examined sorted cells.

This CDR3 has 14 amino acids. V dropped 5 bases and J dropped 4; count of bases not matched to a gene: 5. Germline V gene data show CDR1 as SEHNR and CDR2 as FQNEAQ (reference sequence). Overall study results and limits: The question left open here concerned HLA type influencing TCRB rearrangement.

Reverse transcribing all isolated RNA meant expressed TCRB transcripts were sequenced. Sequencing was performed with immunoSEQ multiplex PCR; in TCRdb, only in-frame clones are kept and a portion is missing. The table lists roughly 300,000 clones, 8% of them singletons. This clone was observed many times. Its antigen is currently unknown. This TCR was sampled from a young woman in good health. Material for sequencing was central memory CD4+ T cells from blood. The chain joins TRBV7-9 to TRBJ1-2; TRBD1 matches 9 bases. In DNA form, the CDR3 reads TGTGCCAGCAGCCCAGGGACAGGGACCTATGGCTACACCTTC. Its protein product is CASSPGTGTYGYTF.